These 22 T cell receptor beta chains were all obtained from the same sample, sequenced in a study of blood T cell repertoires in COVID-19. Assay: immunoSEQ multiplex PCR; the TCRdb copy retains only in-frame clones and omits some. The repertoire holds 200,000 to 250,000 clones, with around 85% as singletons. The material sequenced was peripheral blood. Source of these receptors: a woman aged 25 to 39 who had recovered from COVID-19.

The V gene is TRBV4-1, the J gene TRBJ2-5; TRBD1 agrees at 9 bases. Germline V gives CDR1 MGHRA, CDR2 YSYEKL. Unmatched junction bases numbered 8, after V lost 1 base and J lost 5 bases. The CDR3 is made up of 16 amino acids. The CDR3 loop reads CASSQAGTGLWETQYF. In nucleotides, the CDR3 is TGCGCCAGCAGCCAAGCCGGGACAGGGCTCTGGGAGACCCAGTACTTC.

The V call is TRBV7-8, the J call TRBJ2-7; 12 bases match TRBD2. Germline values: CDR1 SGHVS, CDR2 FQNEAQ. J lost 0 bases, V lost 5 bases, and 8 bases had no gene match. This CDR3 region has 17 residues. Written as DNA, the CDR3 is TGTGCCAGCAGCCAAAGACTAGCGGGAGATATCTCCTACGAGCAGTACTTC. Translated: CASSQRLAGDISYEQYF.

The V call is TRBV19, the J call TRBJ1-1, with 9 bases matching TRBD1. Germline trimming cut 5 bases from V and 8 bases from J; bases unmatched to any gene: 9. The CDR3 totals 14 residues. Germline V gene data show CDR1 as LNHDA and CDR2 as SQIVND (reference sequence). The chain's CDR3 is CASSPFLDRGEAFF. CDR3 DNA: TGTGCCAGTAGTCCCTTCCTGGACAGGGGAGAAGCTTTCTTT.

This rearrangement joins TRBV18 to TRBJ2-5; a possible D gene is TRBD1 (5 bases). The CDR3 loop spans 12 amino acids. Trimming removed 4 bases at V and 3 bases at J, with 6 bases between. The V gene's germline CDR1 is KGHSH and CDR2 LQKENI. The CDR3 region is CASSLGEETQYF. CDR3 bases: TGTGCCAGCTCACTAGGGGAAGAGACCCAGTACTTC.

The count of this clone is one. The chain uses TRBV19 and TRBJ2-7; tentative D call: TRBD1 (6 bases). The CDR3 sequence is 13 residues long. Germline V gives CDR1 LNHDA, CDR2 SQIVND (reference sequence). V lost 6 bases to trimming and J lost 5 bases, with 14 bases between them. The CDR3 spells CASSAQGPHEQYF. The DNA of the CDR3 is TGTGCCAGTAGCGCCCAGGGGCCCCACGAGCAGTACTTC.

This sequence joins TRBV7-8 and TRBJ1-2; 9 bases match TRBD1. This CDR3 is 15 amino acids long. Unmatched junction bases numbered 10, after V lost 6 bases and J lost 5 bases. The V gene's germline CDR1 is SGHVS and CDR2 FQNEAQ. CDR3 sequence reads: CASSPTSGTGYGYTF. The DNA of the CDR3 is TGTGCCAGCAGTCCAACCTCCGGGACAGGGTATGGCTACACCTTC.

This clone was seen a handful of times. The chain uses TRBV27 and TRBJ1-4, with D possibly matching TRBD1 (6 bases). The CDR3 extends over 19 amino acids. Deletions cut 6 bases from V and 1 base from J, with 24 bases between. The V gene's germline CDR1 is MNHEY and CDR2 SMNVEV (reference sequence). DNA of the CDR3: TGTGCCAGCAGCCGGTTGCGGGGGGCGATGGAACGAACTAATGAAAAACTGTTTTTT. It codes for CASSRLRGAMERTNEKLFF.

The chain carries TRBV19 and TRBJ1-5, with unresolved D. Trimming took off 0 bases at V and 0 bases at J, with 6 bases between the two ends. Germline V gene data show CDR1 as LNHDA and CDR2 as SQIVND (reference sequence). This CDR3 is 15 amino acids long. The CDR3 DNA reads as TGTGCCAGTAGTATAGACTCGTATAGCAATCAGCCCCAGCATTTT. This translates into CASSIDSYSNQPQHF. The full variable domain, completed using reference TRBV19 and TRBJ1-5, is DGGITQSPKYLFRKEGQNVTLSCEQNLNHDAMYWYRQDPGQGLRLIYYSQIVNDFQKGDIAEGYSVSREKKESFPLTVTSAQKNPTAFYLCASSIDSYSNQPQHFGDGTRLSIL.

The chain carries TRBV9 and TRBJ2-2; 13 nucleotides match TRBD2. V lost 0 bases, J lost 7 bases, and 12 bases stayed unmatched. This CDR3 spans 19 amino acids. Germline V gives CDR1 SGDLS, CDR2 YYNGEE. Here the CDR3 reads CASSVGLAGGPARNGELFF. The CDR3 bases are TGTGCCAGCAGCGTAGGACTAGCGGGGGGCCCGGCGCGGAACGGGGAGCTGTTTTTT.

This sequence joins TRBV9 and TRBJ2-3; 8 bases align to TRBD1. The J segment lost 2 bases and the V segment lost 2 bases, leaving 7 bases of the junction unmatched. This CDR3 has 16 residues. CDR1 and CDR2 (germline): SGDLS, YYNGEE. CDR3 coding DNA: TGTGCCAGCAGCGTTAGGGACAGGTCCATCACAGATACGCAGTATTTT. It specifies CASSVRDRSITDTQYF.

CDR3 sequence: CASSSRVTGELFF. CDR3 sequence (DNA): TGTGCCAGCAGCTCCAGGGTCACCGGGGAGCTGTTTTTT. J is TRBJ2-2 and V is TRBV7-9, with a weak D call TRBD1 (5 bases). The CDR3 is 13 residues long. Germline V gene lookup returns CDR1 SEHNR and CDR2 FQNEAQ (reference sequence). With 4 bases removed from V and 4 bases from J, the gap between germline ends came to 7 bases.

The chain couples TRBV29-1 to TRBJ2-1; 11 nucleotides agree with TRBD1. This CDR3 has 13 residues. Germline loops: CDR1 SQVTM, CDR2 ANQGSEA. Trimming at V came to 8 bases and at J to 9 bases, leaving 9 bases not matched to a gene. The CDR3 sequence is CSTLRDRGGEQFF. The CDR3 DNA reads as TGCAGCACCCTCCGGGACAGGGGGGGTGAGCAGTTCTTC.

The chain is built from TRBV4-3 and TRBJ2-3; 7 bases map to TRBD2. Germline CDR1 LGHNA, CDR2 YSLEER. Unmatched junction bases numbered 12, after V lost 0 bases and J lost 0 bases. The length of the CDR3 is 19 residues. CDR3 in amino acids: CASSQEVALLAESTDTQYF. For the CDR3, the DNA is TGCGCCAGCAGCCAAGAAGTGGCGCTGCTAGCGGAGAGCACAGATACGCAGTATTTT.

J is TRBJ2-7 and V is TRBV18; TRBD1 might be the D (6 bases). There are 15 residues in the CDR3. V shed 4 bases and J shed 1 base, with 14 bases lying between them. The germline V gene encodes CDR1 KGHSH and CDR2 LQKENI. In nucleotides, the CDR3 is TGTGCCAGCTCACGAGACAGGCTAAATTCCTACGAGCAGTACTTC. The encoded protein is CASSRDRLNSYEQYF.

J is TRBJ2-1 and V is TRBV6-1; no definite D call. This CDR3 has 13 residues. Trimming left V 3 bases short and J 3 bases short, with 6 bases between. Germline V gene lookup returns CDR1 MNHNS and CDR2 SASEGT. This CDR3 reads CASSERFYNEQFF. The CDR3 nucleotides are TGTGCCAGCAGTGAGAGGTTCTACAATGAGCAGTTCTTC.

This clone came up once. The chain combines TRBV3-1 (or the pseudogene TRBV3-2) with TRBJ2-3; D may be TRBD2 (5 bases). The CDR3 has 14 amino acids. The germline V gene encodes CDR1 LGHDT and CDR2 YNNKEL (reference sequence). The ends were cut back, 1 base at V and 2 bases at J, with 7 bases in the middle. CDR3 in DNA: TGTGCCAGCAGCCAAGTTGGACTCACAGATACGCAGTATTTT. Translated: CASSQVGLTDTQYF.

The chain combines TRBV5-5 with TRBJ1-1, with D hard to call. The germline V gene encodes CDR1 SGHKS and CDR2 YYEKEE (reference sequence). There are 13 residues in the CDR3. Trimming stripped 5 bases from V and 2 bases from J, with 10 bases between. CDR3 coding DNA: TGTGCCAGCAGAAAGGGAGGCAACACTGAAGCTTTCTTT. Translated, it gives CASRKGGNTEAFF.

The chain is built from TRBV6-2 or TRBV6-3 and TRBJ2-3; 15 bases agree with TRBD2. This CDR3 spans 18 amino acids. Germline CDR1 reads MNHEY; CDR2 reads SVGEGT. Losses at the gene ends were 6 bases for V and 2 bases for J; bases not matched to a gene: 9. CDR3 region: CASSGLAGGIPATDTQYF. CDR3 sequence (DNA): TGTGCCAGCAGCGGACTAGCGGGGGGGATCCCCGCCACAGATACGCAGTATTTT.

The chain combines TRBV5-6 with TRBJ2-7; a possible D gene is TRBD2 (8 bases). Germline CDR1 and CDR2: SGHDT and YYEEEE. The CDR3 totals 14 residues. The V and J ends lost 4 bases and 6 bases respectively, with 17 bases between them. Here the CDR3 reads CASSLRGRGAEQYF. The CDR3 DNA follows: TGTGCCAGCAGCCTAAGGGGGCGGGGGGCCGAGCAGTACTTC.

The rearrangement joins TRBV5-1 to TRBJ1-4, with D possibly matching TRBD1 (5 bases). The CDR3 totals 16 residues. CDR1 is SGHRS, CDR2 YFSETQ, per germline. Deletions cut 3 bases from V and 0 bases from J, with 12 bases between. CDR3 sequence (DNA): TGCGCCAGCAGCTGGGGGGTACGTGCAACTAATGAAAAACTGTTTTTT. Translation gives CASSWGVRATNEKLFF.

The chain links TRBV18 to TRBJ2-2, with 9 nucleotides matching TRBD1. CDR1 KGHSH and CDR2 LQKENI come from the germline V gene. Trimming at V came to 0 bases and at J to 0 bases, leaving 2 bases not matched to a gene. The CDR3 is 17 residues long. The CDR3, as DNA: TGTGCCAGCTCACCACCAACAGGGGGCCCGAACACCGGGGAGCTGTTTTTT. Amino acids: CASSPPTGGPNTGELFF.

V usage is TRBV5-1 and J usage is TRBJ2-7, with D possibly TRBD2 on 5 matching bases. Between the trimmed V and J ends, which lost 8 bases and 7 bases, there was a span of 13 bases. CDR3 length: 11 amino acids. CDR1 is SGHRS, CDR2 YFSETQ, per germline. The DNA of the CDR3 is TGCGCCAGTTCGAGGGCAGATGAGCAGTACTTC. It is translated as CASSRADEQYF.